This T cell receptor (beta chain) was sequenced in a study of blood T cell repertoires in COVID-19. Background on the study: Material from acute and convalescent COVID-19 was sourced from the United States, Italy and Spain.

In germline, CDR1 is MNHEY, CDR2 SVGEGT. After removal of 2 bases from V and 6 bases from J, the junction contained 8 bases not matched to a gene. The CDR3 runs 15 residues. The authors' processing: Amplification of reference gene primers provided the estimated nucleated cell counts. Clones were read by immunoSEQ multiplex PCR, and TCRdb kept only the in-frame ones, dropping some. V, J and clone size are those of that table, while D and trimming were read from the DNA. The sample has a few hundred thousand clones; 80% to 90% are singletons. The sequencing sample was made of peripheral blood. The receptor comes from a woman between 35 and 50 years old who had recovered from COVID-19. This chain uses TRBV6-2 or TRBV6-3 with TRBJ1-2; TRBD1 matches 8 bases. The CDR3: CASSYRRQGNNGYTF. DNA for the CDR3: TGTGCCAGCAGTTACAGGAGACAGGGGAATAATGGCTACACCTTC.